This note documents a single TCR beta chain sequence. CDR1 DFQATT and CDR2 SNEGSKA come from the germline V gene (reference sequence). The ends were cut back, 6 bases at V and 9 bases at J, with 23 bases in the middle. CDR3 length: 14 amino acids. TCRdb passed the PCR reads through MiXCR, listing each CDR3 protein once. The data show nearly 20,000 distinct CDR3 sequences, around 43% seen once. This entry belongs to a study of tumor-infiltrating lymphocytes in oesophageal squamous cell carcinoma. The clonotype originates from a male donor with esophageal squamous cell carcinoma. The chain links TRBV20-1 to TRBJ2-5; D is perhaps TRBD2 (7 bases). Input material: blood. The CDR3 loop is CSANGRGGPRAQYF. The CDR3 nucleotides are TGCAGTGCCAATGGAAGGGGGGGCCCGAGGGCCCAGTACTTC.